This T cell receptor beta chain was sequenced in a study of response to subunit inactivated influenza vaccine. Ten or more counts support this clonotype. From the RT-PCR reads, TCRdb called clonotypes with MiXCR, one entry per CDR3 protein. The sample carries hundreds of thousands of distinct CDR3 sequences, roughly 10% recorded once. Trimming at V came to 2 bases and at J to 3 bases, leaving 3 bases not matched to a gene. CDR3 size: 14 residues. In germline, CDR1 is SNHLY, CDR2 FYNNEI. These records were also assigned to another study, of T cells expressing NK-cell markers. That paper notes: In generating TCR beta cDNA, 5'RACE template switching with UMIs was used. CD3+CD56+NKG2C+, CD3+CD56+NKG2C- and CD3+CD56-NKG2C+ T cells, once sorted, supplied the TCR beta repertoires. Eight donors were sequenced, seven testing HCMV-seropositive and one testing seronegative. The same clonotypes also predominated in the CD3+CD56-NKG2C+ fraction of several donors.

The receptor's source is a man aged 45-65 years who received an inactivated influenza vaccine. The chain links TRBV2 to TRBJ2-5, with 7 bases that match TRBD1. The material sequenced was PBMCs from blood, taken on the day of vaccination. CDR3 region: CASSELDREETQYF. The CDR3 DNA sequence: TGTGCCAGCAGTGAATTAGACAGGGAAGAGACCCAGTACTTC.